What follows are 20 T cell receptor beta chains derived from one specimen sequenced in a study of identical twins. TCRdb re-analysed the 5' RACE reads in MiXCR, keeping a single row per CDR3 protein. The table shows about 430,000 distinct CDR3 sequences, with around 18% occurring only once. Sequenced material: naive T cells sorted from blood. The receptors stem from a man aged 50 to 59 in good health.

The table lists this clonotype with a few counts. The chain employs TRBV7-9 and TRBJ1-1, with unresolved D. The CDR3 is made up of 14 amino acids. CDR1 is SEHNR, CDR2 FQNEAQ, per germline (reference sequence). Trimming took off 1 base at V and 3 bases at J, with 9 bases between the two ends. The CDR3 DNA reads TGTGCCAGCAGCTTAGTGGGGTTGGACACTGAAGCTTTCTTT. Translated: CASSLVGLDTEAFF.

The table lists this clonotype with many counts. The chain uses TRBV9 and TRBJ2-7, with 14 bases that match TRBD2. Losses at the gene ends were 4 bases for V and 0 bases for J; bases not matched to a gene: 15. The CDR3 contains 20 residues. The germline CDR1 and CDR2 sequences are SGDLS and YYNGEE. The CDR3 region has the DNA TGTGCCAGCAGCTTCCACCGGACTAGCGGGAGGCCAAGGAGCTCCTACGAGCAGTACTTC. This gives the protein CASSFHRTSGRPRSSYEQYF.

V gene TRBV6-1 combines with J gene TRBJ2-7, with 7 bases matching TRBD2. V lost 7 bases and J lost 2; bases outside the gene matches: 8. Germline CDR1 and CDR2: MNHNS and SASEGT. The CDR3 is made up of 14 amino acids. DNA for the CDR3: TGTGCCAGCAAGGATACTGGGGGGGCCTACGAGCAGTACTTC. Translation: CASKDTGGAYEQYF.

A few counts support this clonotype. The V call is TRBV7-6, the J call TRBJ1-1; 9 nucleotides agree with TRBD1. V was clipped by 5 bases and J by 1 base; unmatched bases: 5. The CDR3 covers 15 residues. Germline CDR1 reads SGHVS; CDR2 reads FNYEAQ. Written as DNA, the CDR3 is TGTGCCAGCAGCATATGGGACAGGGAGAACACTGAAGCTTTCTTT. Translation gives CASSIWDRENTEAFF.

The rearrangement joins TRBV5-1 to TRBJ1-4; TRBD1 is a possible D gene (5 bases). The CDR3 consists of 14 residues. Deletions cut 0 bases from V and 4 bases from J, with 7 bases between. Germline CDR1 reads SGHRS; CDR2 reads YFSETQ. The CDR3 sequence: CASSLEGRNEKLFF. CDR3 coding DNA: TGCGCCAGCAGCTTGGAGGGGCGTAATGAAAAACTGTTTTTT.

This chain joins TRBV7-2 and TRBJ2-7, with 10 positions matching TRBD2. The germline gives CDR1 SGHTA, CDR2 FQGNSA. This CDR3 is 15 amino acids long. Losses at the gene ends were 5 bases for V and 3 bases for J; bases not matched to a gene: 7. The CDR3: CASSRTGTSVYEQYF. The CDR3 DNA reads TGTGCCAGCAGCCGAACAGGGACTAGCGTCTACGAGCAGTACTTC.

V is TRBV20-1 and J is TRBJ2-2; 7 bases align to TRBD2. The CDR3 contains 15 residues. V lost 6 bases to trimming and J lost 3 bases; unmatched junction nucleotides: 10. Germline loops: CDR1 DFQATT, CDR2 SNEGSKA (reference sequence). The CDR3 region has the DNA TGCAGTGCGAGAAGGGAGGGTGTGGACACCGGGGAGCTGTTTTTT. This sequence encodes CSARREGVDTGELFF.

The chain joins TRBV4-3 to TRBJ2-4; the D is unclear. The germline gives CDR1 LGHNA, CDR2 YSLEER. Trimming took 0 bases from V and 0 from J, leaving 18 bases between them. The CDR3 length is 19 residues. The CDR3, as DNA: TGCGCCAGCAGCCAAGACATCGGGCAGGCCAACTTAGCCAAAAACATTCAGTACTTC. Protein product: CASSQDIGQANLAKNIQYF.

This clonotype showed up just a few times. Written as DNA, the CDR3 is TGTGCCTGGAGTGTATCCCCTAGCGTCCCCTACAATGAGCAGTTCTTC. Its protein is CAWSVSPSVPYNEQFF. V is TRBV30 and J is TRBJ2-1; weak D call: TRBD2 (6 bases). The V end lost 0 bases, the J end lost 2 bases, and 14 bases lay between the germline ends. CDR3 length: 16 residues. The germline CDR1 and CDR2 sequences are GTSNPN and SVGIG (reference sequence).

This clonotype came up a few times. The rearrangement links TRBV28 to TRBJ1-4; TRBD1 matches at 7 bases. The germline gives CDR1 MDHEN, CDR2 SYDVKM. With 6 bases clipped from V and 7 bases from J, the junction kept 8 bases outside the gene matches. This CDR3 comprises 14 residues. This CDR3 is CASSPRGDSEKLFF. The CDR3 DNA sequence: TGTGCCAGCAGCCCCCGGGGGGACAGTGAAAAACTGTTTTTT.

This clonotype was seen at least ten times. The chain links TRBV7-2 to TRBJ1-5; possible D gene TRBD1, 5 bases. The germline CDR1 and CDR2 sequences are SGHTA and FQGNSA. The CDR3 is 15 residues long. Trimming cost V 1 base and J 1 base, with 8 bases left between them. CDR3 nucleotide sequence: TGTGCCAGCAGCTTAGTAGGGGTCAGCAATCAGCCCCAGCATTTT. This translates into CASSLVGVSNQPQHF.

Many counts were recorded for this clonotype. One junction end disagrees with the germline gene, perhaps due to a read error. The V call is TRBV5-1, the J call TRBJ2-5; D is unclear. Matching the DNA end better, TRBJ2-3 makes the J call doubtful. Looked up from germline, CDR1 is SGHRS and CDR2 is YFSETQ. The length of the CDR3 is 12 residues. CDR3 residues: CASSLVAETQYF. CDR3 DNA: TGCGCCAGCAGCTTGGTGGCAGAGACGCAGTATTTT.

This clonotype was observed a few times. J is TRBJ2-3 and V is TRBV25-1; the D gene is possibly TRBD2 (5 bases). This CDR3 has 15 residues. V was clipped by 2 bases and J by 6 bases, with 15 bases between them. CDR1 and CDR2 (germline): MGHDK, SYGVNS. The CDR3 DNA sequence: TGTGCCAGCAGTGAAGGATCTGGCGGGCGCGATACGCAGTATTTT. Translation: CASSEGSGGRDTQYF.

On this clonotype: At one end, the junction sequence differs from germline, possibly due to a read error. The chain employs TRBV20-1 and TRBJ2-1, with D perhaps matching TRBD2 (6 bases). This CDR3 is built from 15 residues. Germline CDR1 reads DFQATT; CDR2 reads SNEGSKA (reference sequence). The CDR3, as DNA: TGCAGTGCTACTCGGCGGGGTGGGGCCTACAATGAGCAGTCCTTC. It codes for CSATRRGGAYNEQSF.

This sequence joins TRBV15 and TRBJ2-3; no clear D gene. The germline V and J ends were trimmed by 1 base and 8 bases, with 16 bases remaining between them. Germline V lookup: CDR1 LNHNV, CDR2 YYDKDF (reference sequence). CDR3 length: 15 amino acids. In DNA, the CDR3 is TGTGCCACCAGCAGAGTGGATCCCCCTAGAAGTACGCAGTATTTT. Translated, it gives CATSRVDPPRSTQYF. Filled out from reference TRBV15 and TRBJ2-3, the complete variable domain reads DAMVIQNPRYQVTQFGKPVTLSCSQTLNHNVMYWYQQKSSQAPKLLFHYYDKDFNNEADTPDNFQSRRPNTSFCFLDIRSPGLGDTAMYLCATSRVDPPRSTQYFGPGTRLTVL.

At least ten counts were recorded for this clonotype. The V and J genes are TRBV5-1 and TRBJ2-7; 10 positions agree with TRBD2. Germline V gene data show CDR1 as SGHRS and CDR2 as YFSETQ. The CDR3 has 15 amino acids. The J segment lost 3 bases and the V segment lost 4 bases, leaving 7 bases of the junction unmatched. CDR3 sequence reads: CASSLIRTSGYEQYF. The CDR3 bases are TGCGCCAGCAGCCTGATTAGGACTAGCGGCTACGAGCAGTACTTC.

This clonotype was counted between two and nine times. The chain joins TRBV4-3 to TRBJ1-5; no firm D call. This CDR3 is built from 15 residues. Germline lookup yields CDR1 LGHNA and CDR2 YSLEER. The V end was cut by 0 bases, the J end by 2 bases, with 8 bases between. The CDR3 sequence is CASSQEPRGNQPQHF. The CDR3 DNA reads TGCGCCAGCAGCCAAGAACCCCGGGGCAATCAGCCCCAGCATTTT.

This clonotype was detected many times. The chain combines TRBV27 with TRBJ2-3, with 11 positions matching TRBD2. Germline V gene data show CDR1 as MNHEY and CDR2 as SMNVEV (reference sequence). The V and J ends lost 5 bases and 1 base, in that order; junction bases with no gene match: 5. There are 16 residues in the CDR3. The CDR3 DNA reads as TGTGCCAGCAGTCTACTAGCGGGGGTGGGCACAGATACGCAGTATTTT. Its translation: CASSLLAGVGTDTQYF.

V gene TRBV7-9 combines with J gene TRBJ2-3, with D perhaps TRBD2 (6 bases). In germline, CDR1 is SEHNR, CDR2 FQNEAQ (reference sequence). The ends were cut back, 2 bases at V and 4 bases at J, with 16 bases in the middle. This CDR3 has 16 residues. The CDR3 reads CASSLMLALSSDTQYF. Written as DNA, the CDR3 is TGTGCCAGCAGCTTAATGCTAGCGTTAAGTTCAGATACGCAGTATTTT.

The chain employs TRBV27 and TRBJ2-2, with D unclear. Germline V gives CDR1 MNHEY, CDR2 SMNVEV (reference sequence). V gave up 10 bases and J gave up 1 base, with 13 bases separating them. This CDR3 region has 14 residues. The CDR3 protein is CATSRVGNTGELFF. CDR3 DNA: TGTGCCACCTCCCGGGTGGGGAACACCGGGGAGCTGTTTTTT.